Sequencing of this TCR beta chain was carried out in a study of T cells in Graves' hyperthyroidism and ophthalmopathy. Findings of the study overall: Most thyroid clonotypes with frequency above 0.001 were detected in blood.

Hyperthyroidism in the patients, aged 18 to 65, was newly diagnosed and under 2 months in duration. Patients were excluded for uncontrolled infection, other autoimmune disease, pregnancy or lactation. Using over 8.5 ml of fresh peripheral blood, PBMCs were prepared. This clonotype appeared many times. As yet, its antigen is unknown. TCR beta CDR3 sequences were amplified from RNA transcripts. HTBI primers were the set used in a first-round RT-PCR of the TCR CDR3. MiXCR, applied by TCRdb to the multiplex PCR reads, yields one record per CDR3 protein. The table has approximately 520,000 distinct CDR3 sequences, less than 25% seen once; the top ten hold around a quarter. Trimming shortened V by 1 base and J by 6 bases, and 12 bases separated the two germline ends. The CDR3 totals 14 residues.

The V gene is TRBV12-3 or TRBV12-4, the J gene TRBJ2-5; D ambiguous. The specimen was blood. This receptor was identified in a man between 18 and 35 years old with Graves' hyperthyroidism. The DNA of the CDR3 is TGTGCCAGCAGTTTAGGGCTGTTAGGGAAGACCCAGTACTTC. Its translation: CASSLGLLGKTQYF.